This passage covers 20 T cell receptor beta chains from one sample sequenced in a study of post-analysis software for immune sequencing data (dated by TCRdb to between 2014 and 2017). The paper as a whole reports these results and caveats: Patients showed significantly higher frequencies than controls for 4 or 5 TRBV segments, among them TRBV5-6, TRBV5-1 and TRBV20-1.

The library came from PCR. The data were produced on an Illumina HiSeq 2500. To reduce PCR and sequencing biases, unique molecular identifiers were built into the TCR beta cDNA libraries. Using fastp at Q25 and MiXCR, TCRdb reprocessed the public reads and kept productive beta chains. Rows matching on CDR3 protein sequence are summarized as one entry with the most common DNA and genes. This sample comprises 700,000 to 900,000 distinct CDR3 sequences, more than 45% of them detected only once. Of the sample, approximately 4.4% falls within the top ten clones. These receptors' antigens are unknown. Sequenced input: blood. The receptors shown here come from a girl aged 5-17 years with multiple sclerosis.

With regard to this clonotype: A read error is possible here, since a much larger clone lies one base away. The DNA for the CDR3 is TGTGCCAGCAGTTACCGCCAGCTAGGCGGTTGGGGCACCCGTAGGGAGCAGTACTTC. This gives the protein CASSYRQLGGWGTRREQYF. V and J are TRBV6-2 or TRBV6-3 and TRBJ2-7; a possible D gene is TRBD1 (5 bases). Germline lookup yields CDR1 MNHEY and CDR2 SVGEGT. V gave up 2 bases and J gave up 7 bases, with 30 bases separating them. This CDR3 is built from 19 residues.

This clonotype has only a few counts. The genes are TRBV15 and TRBJ2-1; D possibly corresponds to TRBD1 (5 bases). V lost 2 bases and J 6 bases, leaving 8 bases between the germline ends. The length of the CDR3 is 13 residues. The germline V gene encodes CDR1 LNHNV and CDR2 YYDKDF (reference sequence). The DNA of the CDR3 is TGTGCCACCAGCAGATCCCAGGGCAATGAGCAGTTCTTC. This encodes CATSRSQGNEQFF.

The chain joins TRBV4-1 to TRBJ2-1; D perhaps matches TRBD2 (6 bases). This CDR3 contains 16 residues. Germline CDR1 MGHRA, CDR2 YSYEKL. The ends were cut back, 5 bases at V and 0 bases at J, with 14 bases in the middle. The DNA for the CDR3 is TGCGCCAGCAGCGAAACTAGCATTAGCTCCTACAATGAGCAGTTCTTC. It yields the protein CASSETSISSYNEQFF.

The chain employs TRBV7-9 and TRBJ1-2, with TRBD1 identical over 8 bases. Germline V CDR1 and CDR2: SEHNR, FQNEAQ (reference sequence). This CDR3 has 14 residues. The V segment lost 5 bases and the J segment 6 bases; nucleotides outside the gene matches: 8. CDR3 sequence (DNA): TGTGCCAGCAGCGCGACCGACAGGGGCGATGGCTACACCTTC. It is translated as CASSATDRGDGYTF.

This chain uses TRBV24-1 with TRBJ2-6; 7 bases fit TRBD1. V dropped 5 bases and J dropped 4; count of bases not matched to a gene: 4. The germline CDR1 and CDR2 sequences are KGHDR and SFDVKD. This CDR3 spans 15 amino acids. The DNA for the CDR3 is TGTGCCACCAGTGCCGAGGGGGCCGGGGCCAACGTCCTGACTTTC. Amino acid sequence: CATSAEGAGANVLTF.

This clonotype was found once. The chain has TRBV12-3 or TRBV12-4 and TRBJ2-4; D might be TRBD1 or TRBD2, each matching 5 bases. The J call may not be correct, given that the DNA end is closer to TRBJ2-7. This CDR3 spans 14 amino acids. CDR3 amino acids: CASSSPGTYYEQYF. In DNA, the CDR3 is TGTGCCAGCAGCTCCCCCGGGACGTACTACGAGCAGTACTTC.

V usage is TRBV20-1 and J usage is TRBJ2-2, with D perhaps TRBD2 (5 bases). Germline loops: CDR1 DFQATT, CDR2 SNEGSKA (reference sequence). V was shortened by 2 bases and J by 3 bases, with 19 bases between the two germline ends. The length of the CDR3 is 17 residues. The CDR3 loop is CSARTSSVPRDTGELFF. Here the CDR3 DNA reads TGCAGTGCTAGAACAAGTAGCGTTCCGAGGGACACCGGGGAGCTGTTTTTT.

V usage is TRBV2 and J usage is TRBJ1-2; D ambiguous. V gave up 0 bases and J gave up 8 bases, with 16 bases separating them. Germline V CDR1 and CDR2: SNHLY, FYNNEI. This CDR3 has 15 residues. The CDR3 DNA reads as TGTGCCAGCAGTGAAGCGGGAGGGTTTCCCGTCGGCTACACCTTC. Protein product: CASSEAGGFPVGYTF.

This clonotype was seen once. The chain carries TRBV20-1 and TRBJ1-2; 11 bases match TRBD1. There are 14 residues in the CDR3. Looked up from germline, CDR1 is DFQATT and CDR2 is SNEGSKA (reference sequence). The junction had 4 bases not matched to a gene; V was cut back by 2 bases and J by 5 bases. CDR3 DNA sequence: TGCAGTGCTAGATCCGGGACAGGGGGGTATGGCTACACCTTC. It is translated as CSARSGTGGYGYTF.

The sample holds a few counts of this clonotype. V gene TRBV7-2 combines with J gene TRBJ2-7; D might be TRBD2 (5 bases). The CDR3 sequence is 16 residues long. With 0 bases removed from V and 1 base from J, the gap between germline ends came to 13 bases. From germline, CDR1 is SGHTA and CDR2 FQGNSA. CDR3 bases: TGTGCCAGCAGCTTAGCGACGGGATCTCCTTCCTACGAGCAGTACTTC. Amino acids: CASSLATGSPSYEQYF.

This clonotype was detected only a few times. This rearrangement joins TRBV20-1 to TRBJ2-5; the match to TRBD2 covers 10 bases. The V gene end was trimmed by 6 bases and the J gene end by 5 bases; junction bases not matched to a gene: 12. Germline CDR1 is DFQATT and CDR2 is SNEGSKA (reference sequence). This CDR3 has 15 amino acids. This chain's CDR3 is CSAHPSIAGGETQYF. CDR3 in DNA: TGCAGTGCCCACCCCTCGATAGCGGGAGGTGAGACCCAGTACTTC.

The CDR3 nucleotides are TGTGCCAGCAGCGACCTAGCGGGAGGGTTGGAGACCCAGTACTTC. Residues: CASSDLAGGLETQYF. The V gene is TRBV2, the J gene TRBJ2-5; 12 bases are shared with TRBD2. The junction had 7 bases not matched to a gene; V was cut back by 6 bases and J by 5 bases. The CDR3 runs 15 residues. Germline V lookup: CDR1 SNHLY, CDR2 FYNNEI.

V gene TRBV6-2 or TRBV6-3 combines with J gene TRBJ1-1; a weak D match, TRBD1 (5 bases). With 9 bases removed from V and 0 bases from J, the gap between germline ends came to 11 bases. The CDR3 sequence is 13 residues long. The germline V gene has CDR1 MNHEY and CDR2 SVGEGT. The CDR3: CASQGRLNTEAFF. In DNA form, the CDR3 reads TGTGCCAGTCAGGGACGGCTGAACACTGAAGCTTTCTTT.

The chain combines TRBV20-1 with TRBJ2-1; D tentatively fits TRBD1 or TRBD2 (5 bases each). Germline V gives CDR1 DFQATT, CDR2 SNEGSKA (reference sequence). This CDR3 has 12 residues. The CDR3 spells CRSSLEGTQQFF. In DNA form, the CDR3 reads TGCAGATCCTCTCTTGAGGGGACCCAGCAGTTCTTC.

This chain uses TRBV20-1 with TRBJ1-4; D is ambiguous. The CDR3 consists of 13 residues. Germline loops: CDR1 DFQATT, CDR2 SNEGSKA (reference sequence). V shed 6 bases and J shed 0 bases, with 8 bases lying between them. CDR3: CSALLTTNEKLFF. The CDR3 DNA sequence: TGCAGTGCCCTACTTACAACTAATGAAAAACTGTTTTTT.

The chain links TRBV6-5 to TRBJ2-5; 11 positions match TRBD1. Germline CDR1 MNHEY, CDR2 SVGAGI. V lost 0 bases to trimming and J lost 1 base; unmatched junction nucleotides: 7. The CDR3 totals 18 residues. The CDR3 DNA reads as TGTGCCAGCAGTTACTCCCTCCGGGACAGGGGGGGCCAAGAGACCCAGTACTTC. Encoded protein: CASSYSLRDRGGQETQYF.

This clonotype was found a few times. The genes are TRBV20-1 and TRBJ2-1; a possible D gene is TRBD2 (6 bases). Germline V gene data show CDR1 as DFQATT and CDR2 as SNEGSKA (reference sequence). V lost 0 bases and J 9 bases, leaving 18 bases between the germline ends. This CDR3 contains 15 residues. CDR3 sequence (DNA): TGCAGTGCTAGAGATCGGGCGGGACCCCAAGGTGAGCAGTTCTTC. It specifies CSARDRAGPQGEQFF.

This chain links TRBV28 with TRBJ2-1; D is possibly TRBD1 (7 bases). The CDR3 has 15 amino acids. Germline V gene sequence: CDR1 MDHEN, CDR2 SYDVKM. V lost 5 bases and J lost 10, with 21 bases in between. In DNA, the CDR3 is TGTGCCAGCAGTCCGCGGGACAGCGTTTTCGAAGAGCAGTTCTTC. It specifies CASSPRDSVFEEQFF.

In this sample, this clonotype turned up a few times. V gene TRBV20-1 combines with J gene TRBJ2-1; D not certain. This CDR3 has 13 residues. Germline V gene data show CDR1 as DFQATT and CDR2 as SNEGSKA (reference sequence). The V and J ends lost 3 bases and 3 bases respectively, with 9 bases between them. DNA of the CDR3: TGCAGTGCTAGTTATCCGGGCTACAATGAGCAGTTCTTC. Translating gives CSASYPGYNEQFF.

This clonotype was seen more than once but under ten times. The chain joins TRBV20-1 to TRBJ2-7; 12 positions agree with TRBD2. The CDR3 extends over 13 amino acids. Germline V gene data show CDR1 as DFQATT and CDR2 as SNEGSKA (reference sequence). Trimming removed 6 bases from V and 7 bases from J; junction bases left unmatched: 7. The CDR3: CSARLAGVREQYF. As DNA, the CDR3 is TGCAGTGCCAGACTAGCGGGAGTTAGGGAGCAGTACTTC.